This TCR beta chain was sequenced for a study of beta chain features in type 1 diabetes. Findings and caveats of the study: Across patients, naive, central memory and Treg TCRB repertoires exhibited apparently greater similarity than was observed across healthy donors. Researchers could not determine here whether HLA type influences TCRB rearrangement.

The trim removed 3 bases at V and 5 bases at J, leaving 5 bases unmatched. Germline V gene sequence: CDR1 SGHTA, CDR2 FQGNSA. The CDR3 spans 14 residues. This clone appeared a few times. Its antigen is as yet unknown. cDNA synthesis used the whole RNA isolate, giving expressed TCRB sequences. Libraries were prepared by immunoSEQ multiplex PCR; TCRdb keeps only in-frame clonotypes and omits some of them. The repertoire has about 150,000 clones, about 50% of them found once; the top ten carry 0.4% to 0.5%. The rearrangement uses TRBV7-2 and TRBJ2-5, with 8 bases identical to TRBD1. The receptor's source is a man aged 18 to 30 in good health. The sample was Tregs from blood. The CDR3 DNA follows: TGTGCCAGCAGCTTGGACAGGGTGGTGGAGACCCAGTACTTC. Its translation is CASSLDRVVETQYF.